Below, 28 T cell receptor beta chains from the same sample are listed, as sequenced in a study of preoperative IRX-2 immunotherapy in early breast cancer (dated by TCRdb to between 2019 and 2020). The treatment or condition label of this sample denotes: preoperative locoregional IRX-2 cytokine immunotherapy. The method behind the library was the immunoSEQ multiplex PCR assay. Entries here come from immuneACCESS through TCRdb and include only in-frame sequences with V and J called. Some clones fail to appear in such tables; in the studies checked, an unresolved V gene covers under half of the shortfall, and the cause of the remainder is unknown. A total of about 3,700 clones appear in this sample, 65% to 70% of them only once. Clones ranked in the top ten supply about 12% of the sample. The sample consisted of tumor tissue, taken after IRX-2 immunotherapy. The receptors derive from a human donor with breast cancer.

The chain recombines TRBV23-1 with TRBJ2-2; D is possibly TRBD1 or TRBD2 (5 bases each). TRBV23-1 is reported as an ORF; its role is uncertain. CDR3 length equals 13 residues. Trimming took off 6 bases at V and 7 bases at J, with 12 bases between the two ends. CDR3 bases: TGCGCCAGCAGCTCGGGACGTAGCGGGGAGCTGTTTTTT. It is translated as CASSSGRSGELFF.

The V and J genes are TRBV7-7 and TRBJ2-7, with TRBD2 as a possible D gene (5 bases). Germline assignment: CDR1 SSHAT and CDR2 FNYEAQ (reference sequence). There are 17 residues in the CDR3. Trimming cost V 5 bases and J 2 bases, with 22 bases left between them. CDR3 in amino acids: CASSPSKDLLGAYEQYF. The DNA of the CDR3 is TGTGCCAGCAGCCCCTCAAAGGACCTCCTCGGGGCCTACGAGCAGTACTTC.

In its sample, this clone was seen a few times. CDR3 residues: CASSYPASGRRIGYEQYF. DNA for the CDR3: TGTGCCAGCAGTTACCCGGCTAGCGGGAGAAGGATCGGGTACGAGCAGTACTTC. The chain joins TRBV6-8 to TRBJ2-7; 10 positions match TRBD2. The germline CDR1 and CDR2 sequences are MNHGY and SAAAGT. CDR3 length: 18 amino acids. The V segment lost 2 bases and the J segment 4 bases; nucleotides outside the gene matches: 14.

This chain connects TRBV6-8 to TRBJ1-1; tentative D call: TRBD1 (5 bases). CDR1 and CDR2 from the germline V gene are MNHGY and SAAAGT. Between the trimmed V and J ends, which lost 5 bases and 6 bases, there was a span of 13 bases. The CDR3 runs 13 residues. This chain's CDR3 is CASSDSMGAEAFF. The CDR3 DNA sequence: TGTGCCAGCAGTGATTCAATGGGGGCTGAAGCTTTCTTT.

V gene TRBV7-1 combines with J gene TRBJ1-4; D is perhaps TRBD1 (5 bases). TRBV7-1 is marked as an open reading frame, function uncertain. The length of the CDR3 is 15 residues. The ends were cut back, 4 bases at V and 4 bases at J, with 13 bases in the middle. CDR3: CASSFRDGHNEKLFF. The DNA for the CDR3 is TGTGCCAGCAGCTTCCGGGACGGACATAATGAAAAACTGTTTTTT.

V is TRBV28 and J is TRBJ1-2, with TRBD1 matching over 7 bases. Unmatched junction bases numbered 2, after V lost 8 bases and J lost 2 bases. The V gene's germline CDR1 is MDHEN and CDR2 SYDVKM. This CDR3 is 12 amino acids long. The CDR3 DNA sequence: TGTGCCAGCGGGACAGAGAACTATGGCTACACCTTC. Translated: CASGTENYGYTF.

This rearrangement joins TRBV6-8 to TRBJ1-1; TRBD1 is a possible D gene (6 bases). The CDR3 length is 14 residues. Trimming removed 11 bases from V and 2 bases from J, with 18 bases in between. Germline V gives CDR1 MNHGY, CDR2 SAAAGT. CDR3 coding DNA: TGTGCCCTGAGGGGAGGGGGGATAAACACTGAAGCTTTCTTT. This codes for CALRGGGINTEAFF.

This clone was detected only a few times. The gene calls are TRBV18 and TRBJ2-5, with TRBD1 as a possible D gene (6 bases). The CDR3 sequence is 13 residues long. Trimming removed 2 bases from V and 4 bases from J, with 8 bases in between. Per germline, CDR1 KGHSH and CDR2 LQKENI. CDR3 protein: CASSPTGTETQYF. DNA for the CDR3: TGTGCCAGCTCACCAACAGGGACAGAGACCCAGTACTTC.

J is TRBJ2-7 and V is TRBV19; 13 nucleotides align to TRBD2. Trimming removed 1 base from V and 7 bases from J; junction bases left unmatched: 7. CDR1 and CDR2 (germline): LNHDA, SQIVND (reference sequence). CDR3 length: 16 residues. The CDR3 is CASSIVWTSGSGEQYF. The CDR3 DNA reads TGTGCCAGTAGTATAGTTTGGACTAGCGGGAGTGGAGAGCAGTACTTC. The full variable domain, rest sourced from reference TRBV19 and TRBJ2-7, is DGGITQSPKYLFRKEGQNVTLSCEQNLNHDAMYWYRQDPGQGLRLIYYSQIVNDFQKGDIAEGYSVSREKKESFPLTVTSAQKNPTAFYLCASSIVWTSGSGEQYFGPGTRLTVT.

As DNA, the CDR3 is TGTGCCAGCGGACTCAGGGGGCGCGCCGGGCAGTACTTC. Its protein is CASGLRGRAGQYF. The chain links TRBV22-1 to TRBJ2-7; no DNA check was done on the table's D call, TRBD1. TRBV22-1 constitutes a pseudogene. The CDR3 extends over 13 amino acids.

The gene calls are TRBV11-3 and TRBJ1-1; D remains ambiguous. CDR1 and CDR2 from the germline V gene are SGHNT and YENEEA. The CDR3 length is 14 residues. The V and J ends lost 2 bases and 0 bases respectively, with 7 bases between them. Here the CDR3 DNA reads TGTGCCAGCAGCTTACTAGGGATGAACACTGAAGCTTTCTTT. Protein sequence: CASSLLGMNTEAFF.

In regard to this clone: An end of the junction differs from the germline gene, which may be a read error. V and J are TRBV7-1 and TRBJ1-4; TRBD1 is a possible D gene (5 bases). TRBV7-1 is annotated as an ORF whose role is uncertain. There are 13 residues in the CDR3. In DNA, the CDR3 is TGTGCCAGCAGCCAGGGTACTAGTGAAAAACTGTTTTTT. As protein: CASSQGTSEKLFF.

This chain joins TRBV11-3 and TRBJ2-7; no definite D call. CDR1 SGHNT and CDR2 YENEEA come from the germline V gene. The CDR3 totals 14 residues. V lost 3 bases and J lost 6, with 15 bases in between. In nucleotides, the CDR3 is TGTGCCAGCAGCTTCGGTGTCCAATTACGCGAGCAGTACTTC. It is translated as CASSFGVQLREQYF.

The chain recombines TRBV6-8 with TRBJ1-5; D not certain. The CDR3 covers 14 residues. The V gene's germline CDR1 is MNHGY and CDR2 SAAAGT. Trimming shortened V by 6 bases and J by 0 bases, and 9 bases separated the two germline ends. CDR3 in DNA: TGTGCCAGCAGGCCCGCTGGTAGCAATCAGCCCCAGCATTTT. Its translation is CASRPAGSNQPQHF.

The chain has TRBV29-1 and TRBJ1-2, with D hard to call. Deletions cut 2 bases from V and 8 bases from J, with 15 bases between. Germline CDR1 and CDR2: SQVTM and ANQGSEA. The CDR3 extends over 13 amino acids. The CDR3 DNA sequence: TGCAGCGTTGAAAGCCCGGGTGCCGGCGGCTACACCTTC. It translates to CSVESPGAGGYTF.

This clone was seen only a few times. The CDR3 nucleotides read TGTGCCAGCAGCTCCCCCCAGCCGGGACCGAACTACGAGCAGTACTTC. Encoded protein: CASSSPQPGPNYEQYF. This rearrangement joins TRBV28 to TRBJ2-7; the D gene could be TRBD1 or TRBD2 (5 bases each). The CDR3 is made up of 16 amino acids. Deletions cut 6 bases from V and 3 bases from J, with 21 bases between. The V gene's germline CDR1 is MDHEN and CDR2 SYDVKM.

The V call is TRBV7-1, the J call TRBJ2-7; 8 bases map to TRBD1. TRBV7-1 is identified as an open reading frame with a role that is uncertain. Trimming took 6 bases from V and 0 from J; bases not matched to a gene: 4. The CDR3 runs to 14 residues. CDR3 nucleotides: TGTGCCAGCAGTGGGGACAGGAGCTCCTACGAGCAGTACTTC. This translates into CASSGDRSSYEQYF.

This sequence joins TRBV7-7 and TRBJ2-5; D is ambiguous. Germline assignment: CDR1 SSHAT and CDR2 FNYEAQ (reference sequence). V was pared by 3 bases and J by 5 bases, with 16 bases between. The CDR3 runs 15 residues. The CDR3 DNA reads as TGTGCCAGCAGCTTCGGCTCTTACGAAGGGGAGACCCAGTACTTC. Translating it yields CASSFGSYEGETQYF.

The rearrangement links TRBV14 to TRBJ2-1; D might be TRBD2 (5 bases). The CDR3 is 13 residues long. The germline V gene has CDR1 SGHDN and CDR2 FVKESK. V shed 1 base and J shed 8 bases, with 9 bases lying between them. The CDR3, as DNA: TGTGCCAGCAGCCAAGGAGTGAGGGATGAGCAGTTCTTC. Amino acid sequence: CASSQGVRDEQFF.

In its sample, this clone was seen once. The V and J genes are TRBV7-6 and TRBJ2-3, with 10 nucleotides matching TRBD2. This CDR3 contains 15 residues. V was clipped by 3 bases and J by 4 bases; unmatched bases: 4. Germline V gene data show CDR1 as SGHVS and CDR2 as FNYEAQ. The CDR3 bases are TGTGCCAGCAGCTTGCTAGCGGGAGTGGCAGATACGCAGTATTTT. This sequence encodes CASSLLAGVADTQYF. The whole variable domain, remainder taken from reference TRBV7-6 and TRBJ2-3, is GAGVSQSPRYKVTKRGQDVALRCDPISGHVSLYWYRQALGQGPEFLTYFNYEAQQDKSGLPNDRFSAERPEGSISTLTIQRTEQRDSAMYRCASSLLAGVADTQYFGPGTRLTVL.

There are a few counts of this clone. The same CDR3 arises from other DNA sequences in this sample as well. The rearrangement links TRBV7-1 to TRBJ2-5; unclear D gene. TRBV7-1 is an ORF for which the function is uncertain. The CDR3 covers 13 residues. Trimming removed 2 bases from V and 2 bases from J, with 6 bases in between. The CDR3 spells CASSSRLQETQYF. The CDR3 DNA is TGTGCCAGCAGCTCACGATTACAAGAGACCCAGTACTTC.

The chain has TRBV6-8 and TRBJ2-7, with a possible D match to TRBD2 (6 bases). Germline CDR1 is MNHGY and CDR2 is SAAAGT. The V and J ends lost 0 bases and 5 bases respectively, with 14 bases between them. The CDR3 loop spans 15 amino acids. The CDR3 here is CASSYSRDWRDEQYF. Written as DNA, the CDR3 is TGTGCCAGCAGTTACTCCCGGGATTGGAGGGACGAGCAGTACTTC.

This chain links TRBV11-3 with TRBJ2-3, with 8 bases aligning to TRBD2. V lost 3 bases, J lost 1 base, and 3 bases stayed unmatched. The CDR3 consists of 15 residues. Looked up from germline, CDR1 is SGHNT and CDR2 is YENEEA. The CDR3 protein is CASSLRTSRTDTQYF. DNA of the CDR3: TGTGCCAGCAGCTTGCGGACTAGCCGCACAGATACGCAGTATTTT.

The CDR3 region has the DNA TGTGCCAGCAGTTACTCGGGGACGCTGAGCAATGAGCAGTTCTTC. Translating gives CASSYSGTLSNEQFF. The chain combines TRBV6-8 with TRBJ2-1, with D perhaps assigned TRBD1 or TRBD2 (5 bases each). The germline V gene encodes CDR1 MNHGY and CDR2 SAAAGT. This CDR3 is 15 amino acids long. Trimming took 0 bases from V and 6 from J, leaving 12 bases between them.

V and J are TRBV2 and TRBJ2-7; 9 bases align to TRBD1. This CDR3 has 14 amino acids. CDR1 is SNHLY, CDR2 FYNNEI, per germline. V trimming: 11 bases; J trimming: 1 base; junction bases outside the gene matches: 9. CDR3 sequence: CAGVSGQGSYEQYF. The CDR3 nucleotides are TGTGCCGGTGTTTCGGGACAGGGATCCTACGAGCAGTACTTC. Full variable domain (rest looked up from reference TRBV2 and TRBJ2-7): EPEVTQTPSHQVTQMGQEVILRCVPISNHLYFYWYRQILGQKVEFLVSFYNNEISEKSEIFDDQFSVERPDGSNFTLKIRSTKLEDSAMYFCAGVSGQGSYEQYFGPGTRLTVT.

CDR3 coding DNA: TGTGCCAGCAGCTTAGAGCGCCAGGGGGCAGGGCCCCAGCATTTT. Translating it yields CASSLERQGAGPQHF. V gene TRBV11-3 combines with J gene TRBJ1-5; TRBD1 matches at 8 bases. CDR1 is SGHNT and CDR2 is YENEEA in the germline V gene. The CDR3 has 15 amino acids. V shed 0 bases and J 9 bases; nucleotides not matched to a gene: 7.

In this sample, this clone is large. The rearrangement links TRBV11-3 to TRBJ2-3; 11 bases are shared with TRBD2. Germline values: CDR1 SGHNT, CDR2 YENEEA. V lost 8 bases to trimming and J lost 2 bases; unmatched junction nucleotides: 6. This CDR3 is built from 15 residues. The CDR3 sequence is CASQPGLADTDTQYF. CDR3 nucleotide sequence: TGTGCCAGCCAGCCGGGACTAGCGGACACAGATACGCAGTATTTT.

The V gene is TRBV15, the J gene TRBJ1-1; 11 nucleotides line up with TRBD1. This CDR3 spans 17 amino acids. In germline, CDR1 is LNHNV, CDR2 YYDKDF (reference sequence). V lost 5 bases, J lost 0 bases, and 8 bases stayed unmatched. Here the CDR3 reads CATSRTGGDWLNTEAFF. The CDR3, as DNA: TGTGCCACCAGCCGGACAGGGGGCGACTGGCTGAACACTGAAGCTTTCTTT.